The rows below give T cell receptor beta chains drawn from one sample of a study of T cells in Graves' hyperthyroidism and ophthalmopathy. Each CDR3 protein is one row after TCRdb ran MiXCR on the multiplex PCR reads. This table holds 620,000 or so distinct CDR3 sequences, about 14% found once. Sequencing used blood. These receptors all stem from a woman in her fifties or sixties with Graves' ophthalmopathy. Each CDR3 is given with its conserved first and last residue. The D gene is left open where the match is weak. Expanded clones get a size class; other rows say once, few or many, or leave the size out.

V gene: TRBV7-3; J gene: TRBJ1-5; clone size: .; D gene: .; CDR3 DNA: TGTGCCAGCAGCAACGGGAAGGGTTGGGACCTTTACTATCAGCCCCAGCATTTT; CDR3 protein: CASSNGKGWDLYYQPQHF
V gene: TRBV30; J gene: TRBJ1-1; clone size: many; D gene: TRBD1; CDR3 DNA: TGTGCCTGGAGTGTTTGGGGGACAGTGAACACTGAAGCTTTCTTT; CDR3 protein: CAWSVWGTVNTEAFF
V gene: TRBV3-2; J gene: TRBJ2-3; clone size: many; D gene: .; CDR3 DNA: TGTGCCAGCAGCCAAGACCTAGCGGGAGGGAAAGATACGCAGTATTTT; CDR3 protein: CASSQDLAGGKDTQYF
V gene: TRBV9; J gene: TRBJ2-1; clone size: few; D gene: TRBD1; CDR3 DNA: TGTGCCAGCAGCGAGGACAGGGTAATAAACAATGAGCAGTTCTTC; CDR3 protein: CASSEDRVINNEQFF
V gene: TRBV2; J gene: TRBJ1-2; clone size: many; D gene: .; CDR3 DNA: TGTGCCAGCAGTGATCCGCAGGGCGCCAACTATGGCTACACCTTC; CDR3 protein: CASSDPQGANYGYTF
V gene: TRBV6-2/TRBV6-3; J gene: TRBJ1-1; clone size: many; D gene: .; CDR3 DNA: TGTGCCAACAGACCACCGGGACGGCAGCCCATGAAAGCTTTCTTT; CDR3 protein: CANRPPGRQPMKAFF
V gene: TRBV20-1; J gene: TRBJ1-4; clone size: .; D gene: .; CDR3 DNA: TGCAGTGCTGCAGACAGGTCTAATGAAAAACTGTTTTTT; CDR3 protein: CSAADRSNEKLFF
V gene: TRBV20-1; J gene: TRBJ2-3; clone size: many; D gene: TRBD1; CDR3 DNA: TGCAGTGCTAGAGCCCCAGGGGGGACAGGGGGCACAGATACGCAGTATTTT; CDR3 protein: CSARAPGGTGGTDTQYF
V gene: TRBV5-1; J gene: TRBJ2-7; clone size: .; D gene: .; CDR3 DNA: TGCGCCAGCAGCTTGGCCGGTCTAGGCGCGTCCTACGAGCAGTACTTC; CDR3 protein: CASSLAGLGASYEQYF
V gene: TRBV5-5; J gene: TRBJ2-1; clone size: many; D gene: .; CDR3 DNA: TGTGCCAGCAGCTTGTGGGACGGAGTAGGAGAGCAGTTCTTC; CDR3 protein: CASSLWDGVGEQFF
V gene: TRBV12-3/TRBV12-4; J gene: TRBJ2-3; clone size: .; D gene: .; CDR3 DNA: TGTGCCAGCAGTTTAAGGGCTAATACGCAGTATTTT; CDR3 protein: CASSLRANTQYF
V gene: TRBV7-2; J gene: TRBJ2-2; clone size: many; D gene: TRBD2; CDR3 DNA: TGTGCCAGCAGCTCTAGCGGGATGCCCGGGGAGCTGTTTTTT; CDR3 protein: CASSSSGMPGELFF
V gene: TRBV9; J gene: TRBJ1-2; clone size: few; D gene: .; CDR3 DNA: TGTGCCAGCAGCCCCGAACAAGGATCTAACTATGGCTACACCTTC; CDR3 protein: CASSPEQGSNYGYTF
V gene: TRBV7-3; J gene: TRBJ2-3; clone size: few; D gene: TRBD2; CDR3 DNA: TGTGCCGGCAGCTCCGGACTAGCGGGAGGCGATACGCAGTATTTT; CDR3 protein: CAGSSGLAGGDTQYF
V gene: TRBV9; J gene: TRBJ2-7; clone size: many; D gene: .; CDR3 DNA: TGTGCCAGCAGCGTAGCGTCAGCCAGCTCCTACGAGCAGTACTTC; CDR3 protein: CASSVASASSYEQYF
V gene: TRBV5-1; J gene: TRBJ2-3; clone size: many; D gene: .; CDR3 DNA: TGCGCCAGCAGCTTGAGGGCAGGCACAGATACGCAGTATTTT; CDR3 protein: CASSLRAGTDTQYF
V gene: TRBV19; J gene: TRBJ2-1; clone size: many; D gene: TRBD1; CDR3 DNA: TGTGCCAGCAAGACGGGACAGGGGTTCTACAATGAGCAGTTCTTC; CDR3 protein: CASKTGQGFYNEQFF
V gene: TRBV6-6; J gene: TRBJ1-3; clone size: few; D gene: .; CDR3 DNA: TGTGCCAGCAGTTACAGGGGGGACGGAAACACCATATATTTT; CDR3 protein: CASSYRGDGNTIYF
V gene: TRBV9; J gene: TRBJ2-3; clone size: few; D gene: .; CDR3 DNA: TGTGCCAGCAGCGTAGATATGAGCCTAGATACGCAGTATTTT; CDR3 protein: CASSVDMSLDTQYF
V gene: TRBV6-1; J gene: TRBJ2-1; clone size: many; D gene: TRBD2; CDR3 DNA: TGTGCCAGCAGTGGACCCCCCCGGACTAGCGGGTCCTACAATGAGCAGTTCTTC; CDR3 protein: CASSGPPRTSGSYNEQFF
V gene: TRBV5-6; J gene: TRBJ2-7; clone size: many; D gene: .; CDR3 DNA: TGTGCCAGCAGCTTTCTGTCACAGGCCCACTACGAGCAGTACTTC; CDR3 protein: CASSFLSQAHYEQYF
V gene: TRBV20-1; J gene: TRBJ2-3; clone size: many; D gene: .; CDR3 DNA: TGCAGTGCTAGAGATCGAGCGTTCGGCACAGATACGCAGTATTTT; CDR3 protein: CSARDRAFGTDTQYF
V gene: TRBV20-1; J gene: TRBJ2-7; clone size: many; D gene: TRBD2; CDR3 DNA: TGCAGTGCCACAATGCGCGGGCTAGCGGGATTCGAGCAGTACTTC; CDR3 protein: CSATMRGLAGFEQYF
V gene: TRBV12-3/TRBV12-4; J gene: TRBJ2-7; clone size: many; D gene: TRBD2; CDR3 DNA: TGTGCCAGCAGACGGGGGGGTCCCTACGAGCAGTACTTC; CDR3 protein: CASRRGGPYEQYF
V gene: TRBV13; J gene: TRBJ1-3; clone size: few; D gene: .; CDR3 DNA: TGTGCCAGCAGCGTATCGCCCATTTCGGCGGGAGGAAACACCATATATTTT; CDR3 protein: CASSVSPISAGGNTIYF
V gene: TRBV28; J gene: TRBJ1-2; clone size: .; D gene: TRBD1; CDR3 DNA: TGTGCCAGCAATGGGCAGACAGGGGGTTATGGCTACACCTTC; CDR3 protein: CASNGQTGGYGYTF
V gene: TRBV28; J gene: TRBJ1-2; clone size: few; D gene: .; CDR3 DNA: TGTGCCAGCAGTCCCTCGGGGGGGCGTTACTATGGCTACACCTTC; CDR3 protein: CASSPSGGRYYGYTF
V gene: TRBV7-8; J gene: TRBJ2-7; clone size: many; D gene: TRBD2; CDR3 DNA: TGTGCCAGCAGCTGGACTAGCGGTCCCTACGAGCAGTACTTC; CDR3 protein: CASSWTSGPYEQYF
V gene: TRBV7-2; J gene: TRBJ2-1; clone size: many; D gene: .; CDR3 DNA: TGTGCCAGCAGCTTAGGGCCACACAATGAGCAGTTCTTC; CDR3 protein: CASSLGPHNEQFF
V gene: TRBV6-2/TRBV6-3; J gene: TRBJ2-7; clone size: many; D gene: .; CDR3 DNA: TGTGCCAGCAAAAGGCAGGACTCCTACGAGCAGTACTTC; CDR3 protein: CASKRQDSYEQYF
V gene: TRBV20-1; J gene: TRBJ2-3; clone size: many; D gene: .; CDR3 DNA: TGCAGTGCCCTGGGGGATCCCAGCACAGATACGCAGTATTTT; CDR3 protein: CSALGDPSTDTQYF
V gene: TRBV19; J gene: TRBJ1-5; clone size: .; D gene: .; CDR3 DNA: TGTGCCAGTACCCCAAGGGGGGGCTCCTCTGAGCAGCCCCAGCATTTT; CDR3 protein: CASTPRGGSSEQPQHF
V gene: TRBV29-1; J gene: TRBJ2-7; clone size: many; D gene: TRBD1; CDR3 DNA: TGCAGCGTTGAAACAGGGGGCGGTGGGTACGAGCAGTACTTC; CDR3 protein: CSVETGGGGYEQYF
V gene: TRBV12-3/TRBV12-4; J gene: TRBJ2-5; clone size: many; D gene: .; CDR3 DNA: TGTGCCAGCAGTTTGGGCTTGGGGAAAGACCAAGAGACCCAGTACTTC; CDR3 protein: CASSLGLGKDQETQYF
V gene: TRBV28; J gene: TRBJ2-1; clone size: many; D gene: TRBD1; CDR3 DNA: TGTGCCAGCAGTTCCCCGACAGGGCGGCGCAATGAGCAGTTCTTC; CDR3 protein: CASSSPTGRRNEQFF
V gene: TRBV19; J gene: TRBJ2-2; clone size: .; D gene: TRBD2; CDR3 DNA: TGTGCCAGTAGTACTAGACTAGCGGGAAGGTACACCGGGGAGCTGTTTTTT; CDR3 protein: CASSTRLAGRYTGELFF
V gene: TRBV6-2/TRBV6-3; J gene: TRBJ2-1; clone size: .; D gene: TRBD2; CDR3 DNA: TGTGCCAGCAGCGAGGCGGCTAGCGGGAGTAGTGAGCAGTTCTTC; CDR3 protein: CASSEAASGSSEQFF
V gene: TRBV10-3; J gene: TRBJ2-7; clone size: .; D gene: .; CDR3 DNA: TGTGCCATCAATACGGGACAACGCTCCTACGAGCAGTACTTC; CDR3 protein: CAINTGQRSYEQYF
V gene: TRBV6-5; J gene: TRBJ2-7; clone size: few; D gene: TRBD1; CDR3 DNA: TGTGCCAGCAGTTACGGGACAGGGGGCAGCTACGAGCAGTACTTC; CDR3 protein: CASSYGTGGSYEQYF
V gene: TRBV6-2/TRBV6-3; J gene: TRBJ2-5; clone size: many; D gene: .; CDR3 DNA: TGTGCCAGCAGTTACACCGGAGGGCAAGAGACCCAGTACTTC; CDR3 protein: CASSYTGGQETQYF
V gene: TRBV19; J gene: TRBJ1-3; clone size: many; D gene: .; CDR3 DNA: TGTGCCAGCGAGGACAGACCTGGAAACACCATATATTTT; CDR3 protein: CASEDRPGNTIYF
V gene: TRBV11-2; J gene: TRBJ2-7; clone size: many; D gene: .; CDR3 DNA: TGTGCCAGCAGCTTTTTGGGGACTGACGAGCAGTACTTC; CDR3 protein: CASSFLGTDEQYF
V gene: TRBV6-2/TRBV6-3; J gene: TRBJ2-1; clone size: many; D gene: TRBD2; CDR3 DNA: TGTGCCAGCAGTTACCCGAGACTAGCGGGGTTTGAGAATGAGCAGTTCTTC; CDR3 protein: CASSYPRLAGFENEQFF
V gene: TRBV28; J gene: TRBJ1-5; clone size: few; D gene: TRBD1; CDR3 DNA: TGTGCCAGCAGCCTACCGGACAGGGCGGTTCAGCCCCAGCATTTT; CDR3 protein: CASSLPDRAVQPQHF
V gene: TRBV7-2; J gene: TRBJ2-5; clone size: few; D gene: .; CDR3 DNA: TGTGCCAGCAGCTTCGCGGGACTCCAAGAGACCCAGTACTTC; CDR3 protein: CASSFAGLQETQYF
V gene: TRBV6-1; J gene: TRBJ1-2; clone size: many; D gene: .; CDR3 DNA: TGTGCCAGCAGCAGACAGACAGCTAACTATGGCTACACCTTC; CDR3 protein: CASSRQTANYGYTF
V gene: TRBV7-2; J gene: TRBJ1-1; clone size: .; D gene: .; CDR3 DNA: TGTGCCAGCAGCTTAGAGTTCGGACAGTTGGCTTTCTTT; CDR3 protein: CASSLEFGQLAFF
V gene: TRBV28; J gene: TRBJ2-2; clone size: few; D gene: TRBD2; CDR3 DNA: TGTGCCAGCATTCGGGACTATAACACCGGGGAGCTGTTTTTT; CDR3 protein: CASIRDYNTGELFF
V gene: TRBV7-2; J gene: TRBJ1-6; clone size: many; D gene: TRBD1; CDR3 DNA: TGTGCCAGCAGCTTAGGAGCCGGGACAGGGTCGGGGGATTCACCCCTCCACTTT; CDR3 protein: CASSLGAGTGSGDSPLHF
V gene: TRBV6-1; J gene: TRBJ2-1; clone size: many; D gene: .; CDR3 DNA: TGTGCCAGCAGCCCCCTCGAGGTGCACAATGAGCAGTTCTTC; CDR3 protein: CASSPLEVHNEQFF
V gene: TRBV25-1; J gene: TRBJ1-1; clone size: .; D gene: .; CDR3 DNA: TGTGCCAGCAGTGCCCCAACAGGGATCGCTGAAGCTTTCTTT; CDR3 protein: CASSAPTGIAEAFF